This T cell receptor beta chain was found in a study of blood T cell repertoires in COVID-19. The wider study: Donors in the United States, Italy and Spain gave samples during acute or convalescent COVID-19.

This clone was observed at least ten times. CDR1 and CDR2 from the germline V gene are SGHRS and YFSETQ. This CDR3 has 12 amino acids. Between the trimmed V and J ends, which lost 4 bases and 8 bases, there was a span of 13 bases. As originally analysed: Amplification of reference gene primers provided the estimated nucleated cell counts. Assay used: immunoSEQ multiplex PCR; TCRdb lists only in-frame clones, some missing. That table supplies the V and J calls and clone size; D and trimming were determined from the DNA. This sample has some 99,000 clones, with about 87% found just once. The TCR sequence derives from a human donor in a cohort sampled during active COVID-19. The V and J genes are TRBV5-1 and TRBJ2-7, with a weak D call TRBD2 (6 bases). The specimen was peripheral blood. Here the CDR3 DNA reads TGCGCCAGCAGCGTCGGGGACTGGAAGCAGTACTTC. Encoded protein: CASSVGDWKQYF.